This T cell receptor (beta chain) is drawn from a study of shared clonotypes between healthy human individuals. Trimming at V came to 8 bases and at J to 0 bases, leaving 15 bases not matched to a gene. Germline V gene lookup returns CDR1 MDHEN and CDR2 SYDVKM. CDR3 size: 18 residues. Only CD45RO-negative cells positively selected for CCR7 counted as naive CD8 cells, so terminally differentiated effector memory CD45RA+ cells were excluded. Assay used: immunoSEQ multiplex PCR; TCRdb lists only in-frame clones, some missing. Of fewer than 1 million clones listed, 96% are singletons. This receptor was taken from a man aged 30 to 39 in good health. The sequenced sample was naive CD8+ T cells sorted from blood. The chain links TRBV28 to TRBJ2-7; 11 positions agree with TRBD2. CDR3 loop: CASLTRLAGRLYSYEQYF. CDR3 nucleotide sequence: TGTGCCAGCCTGACAAGACTAGCGGGACGATTATACTCCTACGAGCAGTACTTC.